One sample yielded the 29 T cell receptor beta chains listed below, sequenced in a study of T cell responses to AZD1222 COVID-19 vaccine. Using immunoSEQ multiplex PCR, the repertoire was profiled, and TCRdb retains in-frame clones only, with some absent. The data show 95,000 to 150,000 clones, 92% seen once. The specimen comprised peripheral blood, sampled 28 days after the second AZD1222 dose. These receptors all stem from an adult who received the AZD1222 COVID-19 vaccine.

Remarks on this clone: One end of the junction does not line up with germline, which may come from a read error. The CDR3 region has the DNA TGTGCTAGCAGCATGGGGGGACTAGCGGAGACCCAGTACTTC. It is translated as CASSMGGLAETQYF. The rearrangement uses TRBV7-7 and TRBJ2-5; 10 positions match TRBD2. This CDR3 is built from 14 residues. CDR1 is SSHAT, CDR2 FNYEAQ, per germline (reference sequence).

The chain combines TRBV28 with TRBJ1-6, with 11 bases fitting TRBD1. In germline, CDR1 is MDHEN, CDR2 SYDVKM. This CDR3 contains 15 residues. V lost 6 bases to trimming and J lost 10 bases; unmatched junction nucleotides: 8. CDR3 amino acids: CASSEGTGGNSPLHF. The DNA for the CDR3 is TGTGCCAGCAGCGAAGGGACAGGGGGTAACTCACCCCTCCACTTT. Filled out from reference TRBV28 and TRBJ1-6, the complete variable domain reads DVKVTQSSRYLVKRTGEKVFLECVQDMDHENMFWYRQDPGLGLRLIYFSYDVKMKEKGDIPEGYSVSREKKERFSLILESASTNQTSMYLCASSEGTGGNSPLHFGNGTRLTVT.

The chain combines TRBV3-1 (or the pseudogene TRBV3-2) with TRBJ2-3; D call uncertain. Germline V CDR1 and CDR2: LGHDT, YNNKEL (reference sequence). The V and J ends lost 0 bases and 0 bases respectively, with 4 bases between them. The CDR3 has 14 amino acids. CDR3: CASSQEVSTDTQYF. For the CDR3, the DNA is TGTGCCAGCAGCCAAGAAGTGAGCACAGATACGCAGTATTTT.

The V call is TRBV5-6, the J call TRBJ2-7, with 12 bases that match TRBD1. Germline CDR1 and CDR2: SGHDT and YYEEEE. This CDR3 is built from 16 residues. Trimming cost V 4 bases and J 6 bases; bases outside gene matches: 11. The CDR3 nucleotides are TGTGCCAGCAGCACCCACCCGGGACAGGGGGCTGCCGAGCAGTACTTC. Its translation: CASSTHPGQGAAEQYF.

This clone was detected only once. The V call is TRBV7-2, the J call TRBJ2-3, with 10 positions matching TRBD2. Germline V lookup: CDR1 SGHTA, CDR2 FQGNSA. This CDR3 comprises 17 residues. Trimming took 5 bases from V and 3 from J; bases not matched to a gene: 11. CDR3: CASSATQREGPTDTQYF. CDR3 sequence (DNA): TGTGCCAGCAGCGCGACCCAGCGGGAGGGCCCGACAGATACGCAGTATTTT.

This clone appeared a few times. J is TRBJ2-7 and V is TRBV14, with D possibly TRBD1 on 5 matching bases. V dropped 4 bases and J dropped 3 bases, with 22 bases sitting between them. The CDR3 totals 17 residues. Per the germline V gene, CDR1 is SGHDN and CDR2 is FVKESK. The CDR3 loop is CASSRRRAARADYEQYF. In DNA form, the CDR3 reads TGTGCCAGCAGCCGTCGTCGTGCGGCCAGGGCAGACTACGAGCAGTACTTC.

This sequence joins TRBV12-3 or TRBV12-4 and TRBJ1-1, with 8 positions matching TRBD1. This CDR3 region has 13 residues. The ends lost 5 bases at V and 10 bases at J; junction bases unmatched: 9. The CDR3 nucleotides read TGTGCCAGCAGTACGGACAGGGATGATGGAGCTTTCTTT. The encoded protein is CASSTDRDDGAFF.

The CDR3 protein is CASSRKGEGTYNSPLHF. The DNA for the CDR3 is TGTGCCAGCAGCCGGAAGGGAGAAGGGACCTATAATTCACCCCTCCACTTT. This chain connects TRBV14 to TRBJ1-6; no definite D call. V shed 4 bases and J shed 2 bases, with 15 bases lying between them. The CDR3 is 17 residues long. The germline gives CDR1 SGHDN, CDR2 FVKESK.

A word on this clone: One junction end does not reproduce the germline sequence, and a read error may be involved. The CDR3 bases are TGTGCCAGCAGGGAAGGCGGGACCCTCGGAGAGACCCAGTACTTC. The encoded protein is CASREGGTLGETQYF. The J gene is TRBJ2-5, the V gene TRBV2, with D maybe TRBD2 (6 bases). Germline V CDR1 and CDR2: SNHLY, FYNNEI. The CDR3 spans 15 residues.

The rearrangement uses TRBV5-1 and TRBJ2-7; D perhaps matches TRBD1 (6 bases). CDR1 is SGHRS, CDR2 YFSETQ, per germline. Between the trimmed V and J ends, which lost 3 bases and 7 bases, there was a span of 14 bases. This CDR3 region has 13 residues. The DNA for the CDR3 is TGCGCCAGCAGCTACACAGGGTCCAGGGAGCAGTACTTC. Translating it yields CASSYTGSREQYF.

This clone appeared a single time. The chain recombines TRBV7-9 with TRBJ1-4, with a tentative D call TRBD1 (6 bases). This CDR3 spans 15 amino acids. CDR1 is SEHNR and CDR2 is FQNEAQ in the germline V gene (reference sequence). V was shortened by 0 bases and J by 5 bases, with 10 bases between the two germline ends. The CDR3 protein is CASSLAAGVNEKLFF. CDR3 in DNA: TGTGCCAGCAGCTTAGCGGCAGGGGTGAATGAAAAACTGTTTTTT.

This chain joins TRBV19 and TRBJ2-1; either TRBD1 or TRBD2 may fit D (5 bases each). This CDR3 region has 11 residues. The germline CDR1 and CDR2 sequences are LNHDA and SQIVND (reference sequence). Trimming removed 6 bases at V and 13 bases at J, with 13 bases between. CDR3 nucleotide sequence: TGTGCCAGTAGCCGTTGGGGGTTTCAGTTCTTC. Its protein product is CASSRWGFQFF. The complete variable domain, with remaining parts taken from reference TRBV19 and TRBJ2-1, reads DGGITQSPKYLFRKEGQNVTLSCEQNLNHDAMYWYRQDPGQGLRLIYYSQIVNDFQKGDIAEGYSVSREKKESFPLTVTSAQKNPTAFYLCASSRWGFQFFGPGTRLTVL.

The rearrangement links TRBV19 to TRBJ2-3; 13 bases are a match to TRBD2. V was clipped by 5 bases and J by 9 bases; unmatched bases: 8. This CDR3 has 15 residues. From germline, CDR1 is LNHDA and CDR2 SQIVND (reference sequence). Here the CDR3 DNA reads TGTGCCAGTAGTGCGGGCGGACTAGCGGGAGACACGCAGTATTTT. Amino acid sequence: CASSAGGLAGDTQYF.

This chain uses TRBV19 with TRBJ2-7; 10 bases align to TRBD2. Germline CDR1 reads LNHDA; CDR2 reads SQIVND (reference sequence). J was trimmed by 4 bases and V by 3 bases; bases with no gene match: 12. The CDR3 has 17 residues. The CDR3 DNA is TGTGCCAGTAGTATTGGACTAGCGGACCGGCGTGAGTACGAGCAGTACTTC. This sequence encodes CASSIGLADRREYEQYF.

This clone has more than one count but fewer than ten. CDR3 coding DNA: TGTGCCAGTACCGGTCAAGAAGACTATGGCTACACCTTC. Translating gives CASTGQEDYGYTF. V and J are TRBV19 and TRBJ1-2; D gene unclear. Looked up from germline, CDR1 is LNHDA and CDR2 is SQIVND (reference sequence). Trimming stripped 7 bases from V and 3 bases from J, with 12 bases between. The CDR3 has 13 amino acids.

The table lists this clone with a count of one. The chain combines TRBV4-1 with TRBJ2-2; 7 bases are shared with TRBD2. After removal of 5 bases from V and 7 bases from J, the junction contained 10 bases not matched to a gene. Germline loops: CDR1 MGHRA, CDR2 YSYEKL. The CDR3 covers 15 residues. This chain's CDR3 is CASSGLADWGGELFF. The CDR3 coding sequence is TGCGCCAGCAGCGGCCTAGCGGATTGGGGCGGGGAGCTGTTTTTT.

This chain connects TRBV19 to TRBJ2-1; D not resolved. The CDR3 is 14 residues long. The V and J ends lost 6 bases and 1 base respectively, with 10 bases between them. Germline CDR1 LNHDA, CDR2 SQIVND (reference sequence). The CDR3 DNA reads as TGTGCCAGTAGCCTCAGGCTTTCCTACAATGAGCAGTTCTTC. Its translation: CASSLRLSYNEQFF.

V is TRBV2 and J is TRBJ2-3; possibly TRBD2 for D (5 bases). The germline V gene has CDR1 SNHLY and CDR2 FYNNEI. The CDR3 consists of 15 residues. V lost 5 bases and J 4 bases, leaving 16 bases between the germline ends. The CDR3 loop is CASSSGPQEADTQYF. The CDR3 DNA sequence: TGTGCCAGCAGTTCCGGACCTCAGGAGGCAGATACGCAGTATTTT.

The CDR3 nucleotides read TGTGCCAGTAGCGCCGGGACAGGGGGATCCTACGAGCAGTACTTC. Its translation: CASSAGTGGSYEQYF. The chain is built from TRBV19 and TRBJ2-7; the match to TRBD1 covers 11 bases. The V and J ends lost 6 bases and 1 base, in that order; junction bases with no gene match: 5. The CDR3 is 15 residues long. Germline V lookup: CDR1 LNHDA, CDR2 SQIVND (reference sequence).

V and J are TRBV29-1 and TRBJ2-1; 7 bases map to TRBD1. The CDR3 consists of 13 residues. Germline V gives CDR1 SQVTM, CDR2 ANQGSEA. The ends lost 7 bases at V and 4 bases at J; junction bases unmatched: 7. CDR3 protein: CSAEGTVYNEQFF. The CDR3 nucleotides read TGCAGCGCCGAAGGGACAGTATACAATGAGCAGTTCTTC.

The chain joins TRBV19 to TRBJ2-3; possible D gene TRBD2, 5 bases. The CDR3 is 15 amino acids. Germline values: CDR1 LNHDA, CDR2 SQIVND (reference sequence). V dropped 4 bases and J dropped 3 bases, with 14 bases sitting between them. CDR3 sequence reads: CASSNGRAATDTQYF. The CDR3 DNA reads TGTGCCAGTAGTAACGGACGAGCGGCGACAGATACGCAGTATTTT.

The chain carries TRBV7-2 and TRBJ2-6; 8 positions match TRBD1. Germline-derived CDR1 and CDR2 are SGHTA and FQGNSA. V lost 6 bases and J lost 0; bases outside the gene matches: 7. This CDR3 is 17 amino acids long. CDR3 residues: CASRIQGGSSGANVLTF. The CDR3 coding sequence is TGTGCCAGCAGAATACAGGGGGGAAGCTCTGGGGCCAACGTCCTGACTTTC.

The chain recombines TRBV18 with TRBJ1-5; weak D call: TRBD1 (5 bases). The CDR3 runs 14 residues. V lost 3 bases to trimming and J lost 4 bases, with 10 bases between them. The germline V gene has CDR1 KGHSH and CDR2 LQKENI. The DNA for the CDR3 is TGTGCCAGCTCACCGGGACGGATTAATCAGCCCCAGCATTTT. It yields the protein CASSPGRINQPQHF.

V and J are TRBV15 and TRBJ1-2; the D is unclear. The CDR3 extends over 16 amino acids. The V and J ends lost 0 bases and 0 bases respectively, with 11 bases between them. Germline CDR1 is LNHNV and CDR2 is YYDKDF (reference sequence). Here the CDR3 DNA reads TGTGCCACCAGCAGAGATCTCATGGCTCCTAACTATGGCTACACCTTC. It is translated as CATSRDLMAPNYGYTF.

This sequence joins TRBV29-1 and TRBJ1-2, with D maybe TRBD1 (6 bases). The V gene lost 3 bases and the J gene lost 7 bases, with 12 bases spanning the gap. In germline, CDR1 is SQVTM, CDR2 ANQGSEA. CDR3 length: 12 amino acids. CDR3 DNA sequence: TGCAGCGTTGATGTCCAAGGGGGTGGCTACACCTTC. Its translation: CSVDVQGGGYTF.

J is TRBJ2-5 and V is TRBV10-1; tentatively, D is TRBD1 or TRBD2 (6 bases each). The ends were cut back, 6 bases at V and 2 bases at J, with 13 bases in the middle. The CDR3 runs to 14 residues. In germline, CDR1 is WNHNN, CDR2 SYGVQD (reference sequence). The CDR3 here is CASRGAGPQETQYF. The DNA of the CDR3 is TGCGCCAGCAGGGGGGCGGGACCACAAGAGACCCAGTACTTC.

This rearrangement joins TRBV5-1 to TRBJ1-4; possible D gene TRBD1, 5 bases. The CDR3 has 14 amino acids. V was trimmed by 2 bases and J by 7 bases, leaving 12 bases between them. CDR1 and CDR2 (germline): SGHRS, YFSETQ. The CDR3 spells CASSLQDGGEKLFF. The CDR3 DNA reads TGCGCCAGCAGCTTACAGGACGGGGGTGAAAAACTGTTTTTT.

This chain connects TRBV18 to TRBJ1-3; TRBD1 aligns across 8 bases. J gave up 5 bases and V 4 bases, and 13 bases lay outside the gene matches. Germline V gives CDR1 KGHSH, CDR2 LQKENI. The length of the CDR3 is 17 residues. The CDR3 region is CASSQNRQGSSRNTIYF. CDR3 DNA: TGTGCCAGCTCACAAAACCGACAGGGGAGTTCCCGAAACACCATATATTTT.

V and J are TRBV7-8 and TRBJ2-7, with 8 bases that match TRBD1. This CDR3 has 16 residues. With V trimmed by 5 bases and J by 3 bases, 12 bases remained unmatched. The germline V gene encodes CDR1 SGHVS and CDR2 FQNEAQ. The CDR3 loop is CASSLSRGTGGYEQYF. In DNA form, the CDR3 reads TGTGCCAGCAGCCTCTCGAGAGGTACAGGGGGCTACGAGCAGTACTTC.